A selection of T cell receptor beta chains follows, all from one sample in a study of T cell responses to AZD1222 COVID-19 vaccine. Data came from immunoSEQ multiplex PCR; TCRdb stores just in-frame clones and leaves some out. Counted here are roughly 200,000 clones, more than 80% occurring once; the ten biggest clones make up around 3.6%. Source: peripheral blood, taken 28 days after the second dose of the MenACWY control vaccine. Source of these receptors: an adult who received the MenACWY meningococcal vaccine as a control. The CDR3 runs from the conserved cysteine through the conserved F or W. D genes are given only for firm matches. Not all rows give a size; the values are once, few, many and, for expanded clones, a class.

cdr3_nt,cdr3_aa,d_call,v_call,j_call,clone_size
TGTGCCAGTACGCGAACGGAGGAGGGCTACACCTTC,CASTRTEEGYTF,-,TRBV19,TRBJ1-2,few
TGTGCCATCAGTGACGGAGAGACCCAGTACTTC,CAISDGETQYF,-,TRBV10-3,TRBJ2-5,-
TGTGCCAGCAGCTTGGTGGGAACAGGGGTGGGCGGCTACACCTTC,CASSLVGTGVGGYTF,TRBD1,TRBV5-6,TRBJ1-2,-
TGTGCCAGCAGCGTAGCCCCGGGGGGCAATCAGCCCCAGCATTTT,CASSVAPGGNQPQHF,-,TRBV9,TRBJ1-5,-
TGTGCCAGCAGCCCATCGGTGAGCGACACAGATACGCAGTATTTT,CASSPSVSDTDTQYF,-,TRBV4-2,TRBJ2-3,-
TGTGCCAGCAGCTTGGCTGAGGGACCCACAGATACGCAGTATTTT,CASSLAEGPTDTQYF,-,TRBV5-5,TRBJ2-3,once
TGTGCCAGTAGTTTGCATAGGACGGGGGCCAACGTCCTGACTTTC,CASSLHRTGANVLTF,-,TRBV19,TRBJ2-6,-
TGTGCCAGCAGTGTAGCCTCCCAGGGGCGGAGGGCCGAGCAGTACTTC,CASSVASQGRRAEQYF,-,TRBV28,TRBJ2-7,-
TGTGCCAGCAGCCCTGGGGCGGGAGTTGGAAACACCATATATTTT,CASSPGAGVGNTIYF,-,TRBV7-3,TRBJ1-3,once
TGTGCCAGCAGCTTAGCCAGGAACTATGGCTACACCTTC,CASSLARNYGYTF,-,TRBV11-1,TRBJ1-2,once
TGTGCCAGCAGAACGACAGGGGGCGCGGGAAACACCATATATTTT,CASRTTGGAGNTIYF,TRBD1,TRBV6-6,TRBJ1-3,-
TGTGCCAGCAGTTACTTGCCCCGGACACTGAACACTGAAGCTTTCTTT,CASSYLPRTLNTEAFF,-,TRBV6-5,TRBJ1-1,-
TGTGCCAGCAGTTGGGACAGGGAAACAAACACCATATATTTT,CASSWDRETNTIYF,TRBD1,TRBV6-5,TRBJ1-3,-
TGCGCCAGCAGCTTGGAATCAGGGCTCACCACTGAAGCTTTCTTT,CASSLESGLTTEAFF,-,TRBV5-1,TRBJ1-1,once
TGTGCCAGAATCCAAGAGACCCAGTACTTC,CARIQETQYF,-,TRBV27,TRBJ2-5,-
TGTGCCAGCAGCTTTTCACAGAACACTGAAGCTTTCTTT,CASSFSQNTEAFF,-,TRBV5-4,TRBJ1-1,-
TGTGCCAGCAGTCTACTGTCGGCGGGGCTAGAAAGGGACGAGCAGTACTTC,CASSLLSAGLERDEQYF,-,TRBV6-6,TRBJ2-7,few
TGTGCCAGCAGCCCCCGGGGTGTGACCCAGTACTTC,CASSPRGVTQYF,-,TRBV12-3/TRBV12-4,TRBJ2-5,-
TGTGCCAGCAGTTTATCGGGATCGGGTCAGCCCCAGCATTTT,CASSLSGSGQPQHF,-,TRBV27,TRBJ1-5,-
TGTGCCAGCAGCTTGGGCGGGAGGATCGACGAGCAGTACTTC,CASSLGGRIDEQYF,TRBD2,TRBV7-3,TRBJ2-7,-
TGTGCCAGCAGTTTAGGAGGCCTTGAGACCCAGTACTTC,CASSLGGLETQYF,-,TRBV12-3/TRBV12-4,TRBJ2-5,once
TGTGCCAGTAGTATAGACCGCACAGATACGCAGTATTTT,CASSIDRTDTQYF,-,TRBV19,TRBJ2-3,-
TGTGCCAGCAGCTTAGAAGCGGGGGGGGATGGCTACACCTTC,CASSLEAGGDGYTF,-,TRBV11-2,TRBJ1-2,-
TGTGCCAGCAGTGCGGCGGCAGGGGGCTTCTATGGCTACACCTTC,CASSAAAGGFYGYTF,TRBD1,TRBV2,TRBJ1-2,-
TGTGCCAGCAGCTTTAGAGTGACCGGGGAGCTGTTTTTT,CASSFRVTGELFF,-,TRBV11-3,TRBJ2-2,-
TGTGCCACCAGTGACCACGCGAGGGGCTACACCTTC,CATSDHARGYTF,-,TRBV24-1,TRBJ1-2,-
TGTGCCAGCAGGCAAACAGGGTCCGCTGAAGCTTTCTTT,CASRQTGSAEAFF,-,TRBV5-6,TRBJ1-1,-
TGTGCCAGCAGTTACGGGGACAGGGGAACATATGGCTACACCTTC,CASSYGDRGTYGYTF,TRBD1,TRBV6-5,TRBJ1-2,-
TGTGCCAGCAGCTTAGAGGCGGGTCAGCCCCAGCATTTT,CASSLEAGQPQHF,-,TRBV7-2,TRBJ1-5,once
TGTGCCAGCAGTTACACCAGTAACTATGGCTACACCTTC,CASSYTSNYGYTF,-,TRBV6-5,TRBJ1-2,-
TGTGCCAGCAGTCCAGACCCGCCTTACGAGCAGTACTTC,CASSPDPPYEQYF,-,TRBV12-3/TRBV12-4,TRBJ2-7,-
TGTGCCAGCAGCTTCGGGACGGTAAAACACTCTGGGGCCAACGTCCTGACTTTC,CASSFGTVKHSGANVLTF,-,TRBV7-3,TRBJ2-6,-
TGTGCCAGCAGCTTCGGGGGTGGATACGAGCAGTACTTC,CASSFGGGYEQYF,-,TRBV7-2,TRBJ2-7,-
TGTGCCAGCAGTCCCAGAACCGGGGAGCTGTTTTTT,CASSPRTGELFF,-,TRBV28,TRBJ2-2,-
TGTGCCAGCAGACAAACGACAGGGAATGGAAACACTGAAGCTTTCTTT,CASRQTTGNGNTEAFF,TRBD1,TRBV5-4,TRBJ1-1,-
TGTGCCAGCAGCCTCACAGACTTATTTCCAACCGGGGAGCTGTTTTTT,CASSLTDLFPTGELFF,-,TRBV9,TRBJ2-2,once
TGTGCCAGCAGGCCGGGCAGCCAATATAATTCACCCCTCCACTTT,CASRPGSQYNSPLHF,-,TRBV6-5,TRBJ1-6,-
TGTGCCATCAGTGAGTCCCAGGATACGCAGTATTTT,CAISESQDTQYF,-,TRBV10-3,TRBJ2-3,-